Below are 14 T cell receptor beta chains sequenced from a single sample in a study of sequential checkpoint blockade in melanoma. Documented treatment: randomized to nivolumab then ipilimumab (arm A) or the reverse (arm B). The protocol was immunoSEQ multiplex PCR, while the TCRdb copy is restricted to in-frame clones and leaves out a portion. In the table there are approximately 4,000 clones, about 64% of which are singletons. The material was CD8+ T cells sorted from blood (inferred from file names), obtained from a patient given nivolumab and ipilimumab in sequence. The receptors here all came from a human donor with melanoma.

The rearrangement uses TRBV30 and TRBJ1-1; 9 bases are shared with TRBD1. CDR1 and CDR2 from the germline V gene are GTSNPN and SVGIG (reference sequence). The V gene end was trimmed by 6 bases and the J gene end by 6 bases; junction bases not matched to a gene: 8. CDR3 length: 13 residues. The CDR3, as DNA: TGTGCCTGCCCGGGACAGGGAGGCCCTGAAGCTTTCTTT. This gives the protein CACPGQGGPEAFF.

This clone was found a few times. The rearrangement uses TRBV4-1 and TRBJ2-7; 8 bases align to TRBD2. This CDR3 comprises 15 residues. The V gene end was trimmed by 3 bases and the J gene end by 2 bases; junction bases not matched to a gene: 6. Germline V gene sequence: CDR1 MGHRA, CDR2 YSYEKL. This CDR3 is CASSQEGLAAYEQYF. DNA of the CDR3: TGCGCCAGCAGCCAGGAAGGACTAGCCGCCTACGAGCAGTACTTC.

As concerns this clone: The sample contains more than one DNA sequence encoding this CDR3. The genes are TRBV7-9 and TRBJ2-1; D possibly corresponds to TRBD2 (5 bases). Germline values: CDR1 SEHNR, CDR2 FQNEAQ (reference sequence). The CDR3 length is 16 residues. V was cut by 5 bases and J by 0 bases, with 14 bases left in between. CDR3 amino acids: CASSPRGGSSYNEQFF. DNA of the CDR3: TGTGCCAGCAGCCCCCGGGGTGGGAGCTCCTACAATGAGCAGTTCTTC.

V gene TRBV5-4 combines with J gene TRBJ1-3; D is uncertain. The germline V gene encodes CDR1 SGHNT and CDR2 YYREEE (reference sequence). The CDR3 sequence is 18 residues long. Deletions cut 0 bases from V and 0 bases from J, with 16 bases between. Written as DNA, the CDR3 is TGTGCCAGCAGCTTGGATAGTCAGGTCGAATACTCTGGAAACACCATATATTTT. This gives the protein CASSLDSQVEYSGNTIYF.

CDR3 in amino acids: CASSGRLAEQYF. DNA of the CDR3: TGTGCCAGCAGTGGCAGGCTGGCCGAGCAGTACTTC. The chain links TRBV27 to TRBJ2-5; the D is unclear. The DNA matches TRBJ2-7 better at its end, which makes the J call doubtful. There are 12 residues in the CDR3. Germline V gene data show CDR1 as MNHEY and CDR2 as SMNVEV (reference sequence).

J is TRBJ1-2 and V is TRBV30; 7 bases are a match to TRBD1. Unmatched junction bases numbered 7, after V lost 1 base and J lost 5 bases. CDR3 length equals 14 residues. The germline V gene has CDR1 GTSNPN and CDR2 SVGIG (reference sequence). This CDR3 is CAWSAEEGAYGYTF. CDR3 DNA: TGTGCCTGGAGTGCAGAAGAGGGGGCGTATGGCTACACCTTC.

The gene calls are TRBV7-9 and TRBJ2-7, with TRBD2 matching over 13 bases. Unmatched junction bases numbered 1, after V lost 11 bases and J lost 0 bases. CDR1 and CDR2 (germline): SEHNR, FQNEAQ (reference sequence). The CDR3 totals 13 residues. The CDR3, as DNA: TGTGCCGGGACTAGCGGGAACTCCTACGAGCAGTACTTC. Protein product: CAGTSGNSYEQYF.

The chain combines TRBV6-6 with TRBJ2-5; possibly TRBD1 for D (6 bases). The CDR3 covers 15 residues. Trimming removed 7 bases from V and 0 bases from J, with 15 bases in between. Looked up from germline, CDR1 is MNHNY and CDR2 is SVGAGI (reference sequence). The CDR3 reads CASKYLGGNQETQYF. The CDR3 coding sequence is TGTGCCAGCAAGTATCTAGGGGGAAACCAAGAGACCCAGTACTTC.

V is TRBV5-4 and J is TRBJ1-1, with D uncertain. The germline V gene has CDR1 SGHNT and CDR2 YYREEE (reference sequence). The CDR3 runs to 11 residues. Trimming cost V 4 bases and J 6 bases, with 7 bases left between them. DNA for the CDR3: TGTGCCAGCAGCGCCGGAGCTGAAGCTTTCTTT. Amino acid sequence: CASSAGAEAFF.

This clone showed up just a few times. This chain links TRBV9 with TRBJ1-2; D is unclear. The CDR3 consists of 15 residues. In germline, CDR1 is SGDLS, CDR2 YYNGEE. Trimming took 5 bases from V and 4 from J, leaving 18 bases between them. The CDR3 loop is CASSTTGSSPYGYTF. The CDR3 DNA is TGTGCCAGCAGTACAACGGGTTCCTCTCCCTATGGCTACACCTTC.

This clone was observed a handful of times. V usage is TRBV11-2 and J usage is TRBJ1-4; the match to TRBD1 covers 9 bases. CDR1 SGHAT and CDR2 FQNNGV come from the germline V gene. The CDR3 totals 16 residues. Germline trimming cut 5 bases from V and 8 bases from J; bases unmatched to any gene: 12. This CDR3 reads CASSRRTGGAREKLFF. CDR3 sequence (DNA): TGTGCCAGCAGCCGCCGCACAGGGGGCGCGCGGGAAAAACTGTTTTTT.

The chain recombines TRBV15 with TRBJ2-2; tentative D call: TRBD1 (5 bases). Germline CDR1 is LNHNV and CDR2 is YYDKDF (reference sequence). CDR3 length: 17 amino acids. V shed 3 bases and J shed 2 bases, with 16 bases lying between them. CDR3 nucleotides: TGTGCCACCAGCAGCGGACATATCCTAGAAAACACCGGGGAGCTGTTTTTT. It yields the protein CATSSGHILENTGELFF. The full variable domain, completed using reference TRBV15 and TRBJ2-2, is DAMVIQNPRYQVTQFGKPVTLSCSQTLNHNVMYWYQQKSSQAPKLLFHYYDKDFNNEADTPDNFQSRRPNTSFCFLDIRSPGLGDTAMYLCATSSGHILENTGELFFGEGSRLTVL.

The chain links TRBV14 to TRBJ1-1; possible D gene TRBD1, 5 bases. Germline CDR1 is SGHDN and CDR2 is FVKESK. The CDR3 is made up of 17 amino acids. Trimming pared 1 base from V and 1 base from J, leaving 16 bases between. CDR3 in DNA: TGTGCCAGCAGCCAAGGAACAGTCAGGGTAGAGAACACTGAAGCTTTCTTT. It yields the protein CASSQGTVRVENTEAFF.

The chain joins TRBV19 to TRBJ1-2; 7 bases are shared with TRBD1. This CDR3 region has 13 residues. Germline V lookup: CDR1 LNHDA, CDR2 SQIVND (reference sequence). With 8 bases clipped from V and 4 bases from J, the junction kept 7 bases outside the gene matches. CDR3 DNA: TGTGCCAGTCACTATTGGGACAGCTATGGCTACACCTTC. This encodes CASHYWDSYGYTF.